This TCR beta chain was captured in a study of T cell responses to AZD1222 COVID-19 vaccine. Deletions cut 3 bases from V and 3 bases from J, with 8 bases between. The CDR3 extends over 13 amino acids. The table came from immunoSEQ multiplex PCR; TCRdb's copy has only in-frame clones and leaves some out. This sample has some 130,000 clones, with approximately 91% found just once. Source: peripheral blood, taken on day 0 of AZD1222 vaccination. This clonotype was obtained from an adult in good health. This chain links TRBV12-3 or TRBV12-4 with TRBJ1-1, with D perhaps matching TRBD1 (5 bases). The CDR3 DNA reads TGTGCCAGCAGTTTGGGGGGGGACACTGAAGCTTTCTTT. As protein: CASSLGGDTEAFF.